This TCR beta chain derives from a study of CD8+CD57+ T cells in acquired aplastic anemia. Study-level background: Sorted CD4+ and CD8+ cells gave an average of approximately 3.1 ug of DNA. General study points: In common between the patients and the controls were around 30 CD8+ CDR3 sequences.

Profiling of TCR beta VDJ combinations and CDR3 sequences used genomic DNA as template. Using its own MiXCR run on the reads, TCRdb lists one record per CDR3 protein. This table has roughly 160,000 distinct CDR3 sequences, 71% appearing once. CD8+CD57+ cell expansion, shown by flow cytometry, had occurred in the patients selected for sequencing. There were no patients without severe acquired aplastic anemia. The CDR3 has 17 amino acids. Per the germline V gene, CDR1 is LNHDA and CDR2 is SQIVND (reference sequence). V lost 4 bases, J lost 4 bases, and 20 bases lay in between. On this clonotype: Its antigen remains unknown.

The source of this sequence is a human donor with aplastic anemia. This chain uses TRBV19 with TRBJ1-5; the D gene is possibly TRBD1 (5 bases). Sample: sorted CD4+, CD8+, or CD8+CD57+ T cells (not recorded which) from PBMCs. The CDR3 DNA reads as TGTGCCAGTAGTACGCACCCACTGGGGGGGAGGAATCAGCCCCAGCATTTT. Protein: CASSTHPLGGRNQPQHF. The full variable domain, in which reference TRBV19 and TRBJ1-5 provide the parts outside the CDR3, is DGGITQSPKYLFRKEGQNVTLSCEQNLNHDAMYWYRQDPGQGLRLIYYSQIVNDFQKGDIAEGYSVSREKKESFPLTVTSAQKNPTAFYLCASSTHPLGGRNQPQHFGDGTRLSIL.